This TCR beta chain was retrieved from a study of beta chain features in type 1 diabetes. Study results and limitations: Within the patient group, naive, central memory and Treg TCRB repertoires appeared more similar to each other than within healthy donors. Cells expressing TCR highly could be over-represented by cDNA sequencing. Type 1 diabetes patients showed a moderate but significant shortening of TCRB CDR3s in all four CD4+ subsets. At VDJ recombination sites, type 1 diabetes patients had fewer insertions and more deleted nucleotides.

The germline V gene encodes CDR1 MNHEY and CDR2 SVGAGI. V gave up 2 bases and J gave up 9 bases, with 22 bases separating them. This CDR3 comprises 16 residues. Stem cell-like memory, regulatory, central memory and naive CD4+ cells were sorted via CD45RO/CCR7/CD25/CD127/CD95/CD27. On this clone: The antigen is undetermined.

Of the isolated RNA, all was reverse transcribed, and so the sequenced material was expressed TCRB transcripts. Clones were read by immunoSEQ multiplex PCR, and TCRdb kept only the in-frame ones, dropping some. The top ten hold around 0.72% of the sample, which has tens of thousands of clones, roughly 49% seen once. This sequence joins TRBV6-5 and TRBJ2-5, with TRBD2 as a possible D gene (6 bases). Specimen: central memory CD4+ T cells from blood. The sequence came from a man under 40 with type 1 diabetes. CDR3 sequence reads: CASSYDGGGDLRAQYF. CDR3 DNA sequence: TGTGCCAGCAGTTACGACGGGGGAGGTGACCTTCGGGCCCAGTACTTC.